This entry is about one T cell receptor (beta chain). This sample was taken from a study of CD8+ T cells in alopecia areata. The V gene end was trimmed by 4 bases and the J gene end by 7 bases; junction bases not matched to a gene: 10. Germline V gives CDR1 SGHDN, CDR2 FVKESK. There are 17 residues in the CDR3. Following RNA extraction, reverse transcription yielded cDNA that acted as the sequencing template. The method was immunoSEQ multiplex PCR; TCRdb's version includes in-frame clones alone and lacks a portion of them. The sample consists of about 97,000 clones, about 40% of them appearing once. The chain is built from TRBV14 and TRBJ2-7; 16 bases agree with TRBD2. This TCR came from a human donor with alopecia areata. Source material: CD4+ T cells sorted from blood. The CDR3 DNA sequence: TGTGCCAGCAGCCGGACCGGGACTAGCGGGAGGGCTGGAGAGCAGTACTTC. The encoded protein is CASSRTGTSGRAGEQYF.